A selection of T cell receptor beta chains follows, all from one sample in a study of T cell responses to AZD1222 COVID-19 vaccine. The repertoire was sequenced with immunoSEQ multiplex PCR; TCRdb's copy has only in-frame clones and lacks some. The sample shows 120,000 or so clones, 90% of them seen only once. The source material was peripheral blood, sampled 28 days after the second dose of the MenACWY control vaccine. These receptors were taken from an adult who received the MenACWY meningococcal vaccine as a control. Both conserved end residues are part of each CDR3. A D gene is named only where the DNA matches it firmly. Clone size is not always given. Where it is, it says once, few, many or a class for expanded clones.

>14|TRBJ1-6|NA|NA|TRBV6-5
TGTGCCAGCAGTCCTGACGTCTGGAATTCACCCCTCCACTTT
CASSPDVWNSPLHF
>15|TRBJ1-4|medium-sized|NA|TRBV9
TGTGCCAGCAGCGCAACGACAGCAACTAATGAAAAACTGTTTTTT
CASSATTATNEKLFF
>15|TRBJ1-6|once|TRBD1|TRBV3-1/TRBV3-2
TGTGCCAGCAGGCAAGCAGGGGGCCAAAATTCACCCCTCCACTTT
CASRQAGGQNSPLHF
>15|TRBJ1-1|NA|TRBD1|TRBV6-6
TGTGCCAGCAGTAGCTCCAGGGGGCAGGTCACTGAAGCTTTCTTT
CASSSSRGQVTEAFF
>16|TRBJ1-2|NA|NA|TRBV3-1/TRBV3-2
TGTGCCACTTCGGACAGAGCTTACTCTGGGGTATATGGCTACACCTTC
CATSDRAYSGVYGYTF
>11|TRBJ1-2|NA|NA|TRBV19
TGTGCCAGTAGCAGGGCGGTTGGCTACACCTTC
CASSRAVGYTF
>16|TRBJ1-2|NA|TRBD1|TRBV7-4
TGTGCCAGCAGCCAATTTCGGGGACAGACTAACTATGGCTACACCTTC
CASSQFRGQTNYGYTF
>14|TRBJ2-5|NA|NA|TRBV5-1
TGCGCCAGCAGCTTACGGACGGCACAAGAGACCCAGTACTTC
CASSLRTAQETQYF
>17|TRBJ2-7|NA|NA|TRBV19
TGTGCCAGTAGTATAGCGTCTTCGGGCAGACTCTCCTACGAGCAGTACTTC
CASSIASSGRLSYEQYF
>15|TRBJ2-1|NA|NA|TRBV5-8
TGTGCCAGCAGCTTGCCCAGGGGAAGGGACAATGAGCAGTTCTTC
CASSLPRGRDNEQFF
>15|TRBJ2-7|NA|NA|TRBV7-2
TGTGCCAGCAGCTTAGATGGCTATGTGGGCAACGAGCAGTACTTC
CASSLDGYVGNEQYF
>14|TRBJ2-2|NA|NA|TRBV10-3
TGTGCCATCAGTGGGGACTCCGGCACCGGGGAGCTGTTTTTT
CAISGDSGTGELFF
>14|TRBJ1-2|NA|NA|TRBV28
TGTGCCAGCAGTTTGTTCCGGGACACCCATGGCTACACCTTC
CASSLFRDTHGYTF
>13|TRBJ1-3|NA|NA|TRBV27
TGTGCCAGCAGTTCTTGGACAGGAAACACCATATATTTT
CASSSWTGNTIYF
>13|TRBJ1-6|NA|NA|TRBV6-2/TRBV6-3
TGTGCCAGCAGTTACGTGGAGAATTCACCCCTCCACTTT
CASSYVENSPLHF
>18|TRBJ2-7|NA|NA|TRBV30
TGTGCCTGGAGCGCTCGAAACGACCAGGGGAAGTTCTCCTACGAGCAGTACTTC
CAWSARNDQGKFSYEQYF
>11|TRBJ2-1|NA|NA|TRBV5-6
TGTGCCAGCAGCGGGGTGGGGGAGCGGTTCTTC
CASSGVGERFF
>14|TRBJ1-5|NA|NA|TRBV6-2/TRBV6-3
TGTGCCAGCAGTGCCTGGTCGGGGAATCAGCCCCAGCATTTT
CASSAWSGNQPQHF
>16|TRBJ2-3|NA|NA|TRBV7-8
TGTGCCAGCAGCTTAGACACCCTACTGTTCACAGATACGCAGTATTTT
CASSLDTLLFTDTQYF
>15|TRBJ1-6|NA|TRBD1|TRBV7-9
TGTGCCAGCAGCTTCGGAACGACAGGGAGTTCACCCCTCCACTTT
CASSFGTTGSSPLHF
>15|TRBJ1-1|NA|TRBD1|TRBV3-1/TRBV3-2
TGTGCCAGCAGCCACCGACAGGGGCAGGACACTGAAGCTTTCTTT
CASSHRQGQDTEAFF
>14|TRBJ2-3|NA|NA|TRBV4-1
TGCGCCAGCAGCCAAGGACTACCCCCGGTTACGCAGTATTTT
CASSQGLPPVTQYF
>13|TRBJ1-6|NA|NA|TRBV7-8
TGTGCCAGCAATTTGAATAGTAATTCACCCCTCCACTTT
CASNLNSNSPLHF
>16|TRBJ2-1|NA|NA|TRBV5-1
TGCGCCAGCAGCTTAGGTGGACCAGCCGCCTACAATGAGCAGTTCTTC
CASSLGGPAAYNEQFF
>11|TRBJ2-1|NA|NA|TRBV19
TGTGCCAGTAGTATTGAGGGAAGGCGGTTCTTC
CASSIEGRRFF
>20|TRBJ2-1|NA|TRBD2|TRBV13
TGTGCCAGCAGCCGTTTTCGTGGTAGCGGGGGAGAAAATCGTTACAATGAGCAGTTCTTC
CASSRFRGSGGENRYNEQFF
>19|TRBJ2-6|NA|NA|TRBV6-1
TGTGCCAGCAGTGCTGAACCGTACTCCACTTACTCTGGGGCCAACGTCCTGACTTTC
CASSAEPYSTYSGANVLTF
>13|TRBJ2-1|NA|NA|TRBV11-3
TGTGCCAGCAGCTTAGATTTGGCGGGAGAGCAGTTCTTC
CASSLDLAGEQFF
>15|TRBJ1-1|few|NA|TRBV11-2
TGTGCCAGCAGCTACTCACAGGGCATGAACACTGAAGCTTTCTTT
CASSYSQGMNTEAFF
>14|TRBJ1-2|once|TRBD1|TRBV6-6
TGTGCCAGCAGGGATCGGACAGGGAACTATGGCTACACCTTC
CASRDRTGNYGYTF
>13|TRBJ1-4|NA|NA|TRBV25-1
TGTGCCAGCAGTGAGCCACGGCTGGGGAAACTGTTTTTT
CASSEPRLGKLFF
>16|TRBJ1-6|NA|TRBD1|TRBV28
TGTGCCAGCAGTTTACGGATGACAGGGGGAGGGTCACCCCTTCACTTT
CASSLRMTGGGSPLHF
>14|TRBJ1-6|NA|TRBD1|TRBV6-2/TRBV6-3
TGTGCCAGCAGTGACGGACAGGGTGCTTCACCCCTCCACTTT
CASSDGQGASPLHF
>14|TRBJ1-6|NA|TRBD1|TRBV9
TGTGCCAGCAGCGTAGGACAGGGCAATTCACCCCTCCACTTT
CASSVGQGNSPLHF
>15|TRBJ2-3|NA|TRBD2|TRBV11-3
TGTGCCAGCAGCTTAGATGGCGGGGGGGCAGATACGCAGTATTTT
CASSLDGGGADTQYF
>15|TRBJ1-5|NA|NA|TRBV2
TGTGCCAGCAATAGGGGAGGGTTTAGCAATCAGCCCCAGCATTTT
CASNRGGFSNQPQHF
>14|TRBJ2-2|few|TRBD2|TRBV7-9
TGTGCCAGCAGCTCCGGGGACTACGAGGGGGAGCTGTTTTTT
CASSSGDYEGELFF
>14|TRBJ1-5|NA|NA|TRBV6-5
TGTGCCAGCAGTTACGATGGCACCAATCAGCCCCAGCATTTT
CASSYDGTNQPQHF
>16|TRBJ2-5|few|TRBD2|TRBV3-1/TRBV3-2
TGTGCCAGCAGCCGCGGGACTAGCGGCGTCCAAGAGACCCAGTACTTC
CASSRGTSGVQETQYF
>17|TRBJ2-1|NA|TRBD1|TRBV7-8
TGTGCCAGCAGCTTAGACCTGCGACAGGGCGAACACGGTGAGCAGTTCTTC
CASSLDLRQGEHGEQFF
>16|TRBJ1-5|NA|NA|TRBV5-1
TGCGCCAGCAGCTTAGAGGGGCTGGAGGCCAATCAGCCCCAGCATTTT
CASSLEGLEANQPQHF
>15|TRBJ2-3|NA|TRBD2|TRBV11-2
TGTGCCAGCAGCCAGAGCCTCGGGGGGACAGATACGCAGTATTTT
CASSQSLGGTDTQYF